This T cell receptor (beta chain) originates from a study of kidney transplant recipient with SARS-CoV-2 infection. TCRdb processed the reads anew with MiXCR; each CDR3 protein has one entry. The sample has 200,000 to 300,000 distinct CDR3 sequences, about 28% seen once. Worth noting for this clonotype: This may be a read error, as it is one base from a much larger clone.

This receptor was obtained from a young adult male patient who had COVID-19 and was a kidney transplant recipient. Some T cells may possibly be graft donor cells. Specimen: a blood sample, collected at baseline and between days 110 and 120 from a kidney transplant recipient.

For the CDR3, the DNA is TGTGCCGGCAGTTCCCCCCCCGTCTTGGAGCAGTACTTC. Translation gives CAGSSPPVLEQYF. J is TRBJ2-7 and V is TRBV12-3 or TRBV12-4; D is uncertain. The CDR3 loop spans 13 amino acids.